This paragraph covers one T cell receptor (beta chain) sequence. This sample was included in a study of OX40 agonist ivuxolimab in advanced cancers. V shed 5 bases, J shed 1 base, and the junction held 6 bases outside the gene matches. Germline-derived CDR1 and CDR2 are SGHTA and FQGNSA. CDR3 length: 15 residues. Libraries were prepared by immunoSEQ multiplex PCR; TCRdb keeps only in-frame clonotypes and omits some of them. Of around 34,000 clones in the sample, 81% were seen once. The sample was CD4+ or CD8+ T cells sorted from blood, taken in a trial of the OX40 agonist ivuxolimab. The receptor was derived from an adult with an advanced solid tumor such as melanoma, head and neck, liver or kidney cancer. The chain employs TRBV7-2 and TRBJ2-3; 7 bases match TRBD2. The CDR3 DNA reads TGTGCCAGCAGCCGGGACCTAGCGGGCACAGATACGCAGTATTTT. Translation gives CASSRDLAGTDTQYF.